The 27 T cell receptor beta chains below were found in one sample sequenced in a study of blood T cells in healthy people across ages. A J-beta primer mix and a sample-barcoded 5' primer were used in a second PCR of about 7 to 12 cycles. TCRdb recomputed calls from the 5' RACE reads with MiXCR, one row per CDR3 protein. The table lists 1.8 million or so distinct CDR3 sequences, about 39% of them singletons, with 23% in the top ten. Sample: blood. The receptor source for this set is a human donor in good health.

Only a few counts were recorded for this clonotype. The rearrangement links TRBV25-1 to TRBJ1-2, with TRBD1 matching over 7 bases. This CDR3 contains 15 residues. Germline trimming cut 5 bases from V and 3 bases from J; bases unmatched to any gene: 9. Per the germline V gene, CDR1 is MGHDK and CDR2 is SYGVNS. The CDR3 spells CASSQRIDRDYGYTF. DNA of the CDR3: TGTGCCAGCAGTCAACGGATTGACAGGGACTATGGCTACACCTTC.

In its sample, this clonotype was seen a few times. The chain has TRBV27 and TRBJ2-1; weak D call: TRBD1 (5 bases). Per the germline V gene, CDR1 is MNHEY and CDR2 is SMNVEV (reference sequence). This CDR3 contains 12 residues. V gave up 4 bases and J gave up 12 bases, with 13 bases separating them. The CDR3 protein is CASSSQGLGQFF. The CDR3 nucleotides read TGTGCCAGCAGTTCCCAGGGTTTAGGGCAGTTCTTC.

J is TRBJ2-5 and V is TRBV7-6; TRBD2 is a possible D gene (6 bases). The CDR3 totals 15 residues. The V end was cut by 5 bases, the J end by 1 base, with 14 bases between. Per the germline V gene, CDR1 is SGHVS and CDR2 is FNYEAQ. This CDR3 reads CASSLRWRAQETQYF. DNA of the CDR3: TGTGCCAGCAGCCTACGCTGGAGGGCCCAAGAGACCCAGTACTTC.

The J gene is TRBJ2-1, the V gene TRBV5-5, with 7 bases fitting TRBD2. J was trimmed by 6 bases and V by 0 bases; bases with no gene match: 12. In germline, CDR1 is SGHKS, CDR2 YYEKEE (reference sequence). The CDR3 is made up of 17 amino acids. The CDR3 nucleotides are TGTGCCAGCAGCTTGGTATCGGGGAGGTCGGGAGGCAATGAGCAGTTCTTC. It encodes CASSLVSGRSGGNEQFF.

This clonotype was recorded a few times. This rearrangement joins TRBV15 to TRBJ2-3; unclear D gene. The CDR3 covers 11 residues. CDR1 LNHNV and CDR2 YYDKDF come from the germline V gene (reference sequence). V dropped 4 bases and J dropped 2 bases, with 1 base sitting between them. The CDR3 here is CATSTTDTQYF. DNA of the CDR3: TGTGCCACCAGCACCACAGATACGCAGTATTTT. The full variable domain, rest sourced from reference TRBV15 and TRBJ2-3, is DAMVIQNPRYQVTQFGKPVTLSCSQTLNHNVMYWYQQKSSQAPKLLFHYYDKDFNNEADTPDNFQSRRPNTSFCFLDIRSPGLGDTAMYLCATSTTDTQYFGPGTRLTVL.

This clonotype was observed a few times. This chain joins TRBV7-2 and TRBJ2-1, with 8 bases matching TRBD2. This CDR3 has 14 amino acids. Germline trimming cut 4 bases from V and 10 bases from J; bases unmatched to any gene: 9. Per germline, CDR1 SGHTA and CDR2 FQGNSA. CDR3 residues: CASSSGLGPREQFF. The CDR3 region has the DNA TGTGCCAGCAGCTCGGGACTAGGCCCTCGGGAGCAGTTCTTC.

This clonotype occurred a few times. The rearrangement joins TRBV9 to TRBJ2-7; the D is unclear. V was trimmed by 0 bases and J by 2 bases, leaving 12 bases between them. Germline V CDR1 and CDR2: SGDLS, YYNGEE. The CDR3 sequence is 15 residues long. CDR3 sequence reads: CASSVGSRPAYEQYF. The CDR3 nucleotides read TGTGCCAGCAGCGTAGGGTCCCGTCCCGCCTACGAGCAGTACTTC. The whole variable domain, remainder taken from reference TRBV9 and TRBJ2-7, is DSGVTQTPKHLITATGQRVTLRCSPRSGDLSVYWYQQSLDQGLQFLIQYYNGEERAKGNILERFSAQQFPDLHSELNLSSLELGDSALYFCASSVGSRPAYEQYFGPGTRLTVT.

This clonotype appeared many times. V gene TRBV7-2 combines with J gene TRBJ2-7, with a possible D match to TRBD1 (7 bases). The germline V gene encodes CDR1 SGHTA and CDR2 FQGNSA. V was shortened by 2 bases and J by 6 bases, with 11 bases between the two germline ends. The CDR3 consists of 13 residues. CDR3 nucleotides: TGTGCCAGCAGCTTAAGACAGGGAGGCGAGCAGTACTTC. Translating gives CASSLRQGGEQYF.

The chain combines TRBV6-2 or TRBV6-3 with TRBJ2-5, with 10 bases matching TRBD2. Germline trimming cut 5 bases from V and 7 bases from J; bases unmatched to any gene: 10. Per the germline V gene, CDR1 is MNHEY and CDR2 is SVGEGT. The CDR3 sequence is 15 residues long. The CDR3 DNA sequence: TGTGCCAGCAGTCACGAGCCCTCTAGCGGGAGGACCCAGTACTTC. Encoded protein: CASSHEPSSGRTQYF.

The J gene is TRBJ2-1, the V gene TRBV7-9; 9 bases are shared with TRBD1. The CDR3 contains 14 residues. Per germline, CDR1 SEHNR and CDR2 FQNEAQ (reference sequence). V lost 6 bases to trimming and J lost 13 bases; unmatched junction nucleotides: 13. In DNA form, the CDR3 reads TGTGCCAGCAGTTTACAGGGGGCTTGGGAGACCCAGTTCTTC. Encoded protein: CASSLQGAWETQFF.

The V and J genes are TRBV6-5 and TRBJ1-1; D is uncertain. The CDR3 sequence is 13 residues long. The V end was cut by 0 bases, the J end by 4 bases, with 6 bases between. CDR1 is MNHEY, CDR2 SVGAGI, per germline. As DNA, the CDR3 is TGTGCCAGCAGTTACTCACGGACCACTGAAGCTTTCTTT. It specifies CASSYSRTTEAFF.

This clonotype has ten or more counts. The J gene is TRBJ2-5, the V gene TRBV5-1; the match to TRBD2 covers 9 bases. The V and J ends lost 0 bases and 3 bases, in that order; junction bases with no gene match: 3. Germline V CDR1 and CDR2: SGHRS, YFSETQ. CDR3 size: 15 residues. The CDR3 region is CASSLVASGEETQYF. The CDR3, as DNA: TGCGCCAGCAGCTTGGTGGCTAGCGGGGAAGAGACCCAGTACTTC.

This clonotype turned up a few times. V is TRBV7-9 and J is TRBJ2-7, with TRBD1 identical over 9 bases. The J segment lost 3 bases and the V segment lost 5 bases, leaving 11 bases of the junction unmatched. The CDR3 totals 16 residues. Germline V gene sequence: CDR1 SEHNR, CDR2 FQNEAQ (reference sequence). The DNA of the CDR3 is TGTGCCAGCAGCCCTGACTCGGGACAGGGATGCTACGAGCAGTACTTC. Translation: CASSPDSGQGCYEQYF.

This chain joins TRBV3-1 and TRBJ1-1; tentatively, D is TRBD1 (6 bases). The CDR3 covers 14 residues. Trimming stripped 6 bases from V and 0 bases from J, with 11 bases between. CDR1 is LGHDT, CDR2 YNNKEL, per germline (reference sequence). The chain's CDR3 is CASRGGALNTEAFF. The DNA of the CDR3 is TGTGCCAGCAGGGGGGGGGCCTTGAACACTGAAGCTTTCTTT.

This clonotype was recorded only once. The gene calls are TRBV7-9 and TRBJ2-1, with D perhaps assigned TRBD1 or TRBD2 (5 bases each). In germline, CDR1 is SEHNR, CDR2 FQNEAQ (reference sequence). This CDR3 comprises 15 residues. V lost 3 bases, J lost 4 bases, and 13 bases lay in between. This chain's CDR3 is CASSFVSREYNEQFF. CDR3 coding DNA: TGTGCCAGCAGCTTTGTTTCCAGGGAGTACAATGAGCAGTTCTTC.

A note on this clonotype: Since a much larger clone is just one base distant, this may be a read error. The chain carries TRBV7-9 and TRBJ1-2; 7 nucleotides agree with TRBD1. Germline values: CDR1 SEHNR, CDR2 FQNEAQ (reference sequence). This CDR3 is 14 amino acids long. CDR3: CASSLTGADYGHTF. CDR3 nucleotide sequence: TGTGCCAGCAGCTTAACAGGGGCGGACTATGGCCACACCTTC.

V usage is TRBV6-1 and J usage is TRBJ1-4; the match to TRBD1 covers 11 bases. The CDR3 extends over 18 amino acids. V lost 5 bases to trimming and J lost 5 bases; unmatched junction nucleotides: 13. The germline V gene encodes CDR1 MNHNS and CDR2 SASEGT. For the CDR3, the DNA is TGTGCCAGCAGTCGAACTCGGGACAGGGGGAATAGGAATGAAAAACTGTTTTTT. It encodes CASSRTRDRGNRNEKLFF.

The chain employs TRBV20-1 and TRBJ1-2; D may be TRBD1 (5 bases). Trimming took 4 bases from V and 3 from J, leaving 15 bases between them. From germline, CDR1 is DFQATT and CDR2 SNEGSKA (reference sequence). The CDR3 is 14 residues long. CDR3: CSANPGRGHYGYTF. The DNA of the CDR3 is TGCAGTGCTAACCCAGGACGGGGCCACTATGGCTACACCTTC.

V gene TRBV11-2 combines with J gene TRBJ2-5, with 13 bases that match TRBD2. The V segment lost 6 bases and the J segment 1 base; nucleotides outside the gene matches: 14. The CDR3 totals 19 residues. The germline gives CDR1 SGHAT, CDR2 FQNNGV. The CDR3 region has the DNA TGTGCCAGCAGAAGTTACCGGACTAGCGGGGGCTCAAGCCAAGAGACCCAGTACTTC. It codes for CASRSYRTSGGSSQETQYF. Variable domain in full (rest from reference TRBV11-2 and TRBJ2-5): EAGVAQSPRYKIIEKRQSVAFWCNPISGHATLYWYQQILGQGPKLLIQFQNNGVVDDSQLPKDRFSAERLKGVDSTLKIQPAKLEDSAVYLCASRSYRTSGGSSQETQYFGPGTRLLVL.

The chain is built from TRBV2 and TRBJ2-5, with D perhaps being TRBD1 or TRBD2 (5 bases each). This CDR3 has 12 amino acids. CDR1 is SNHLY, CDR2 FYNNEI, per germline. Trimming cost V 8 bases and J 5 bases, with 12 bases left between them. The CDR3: CASGDVGETQYF. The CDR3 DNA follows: TGTGCCAGCGGGGACGTCGGGGAGACCCAGTACTTC.

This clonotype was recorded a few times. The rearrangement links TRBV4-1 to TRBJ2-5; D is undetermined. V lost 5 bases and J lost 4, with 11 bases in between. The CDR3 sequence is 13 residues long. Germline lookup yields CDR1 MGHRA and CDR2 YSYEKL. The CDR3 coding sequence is TGCGCCAGCAGCGTGGCTAGACCAGAGACCCAGTACTTC. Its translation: CASSVARPETQYF.

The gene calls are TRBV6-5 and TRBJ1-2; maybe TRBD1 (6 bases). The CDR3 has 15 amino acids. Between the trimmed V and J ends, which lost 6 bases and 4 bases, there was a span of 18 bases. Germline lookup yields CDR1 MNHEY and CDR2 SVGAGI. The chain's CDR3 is CASSPRPDSFYGYTF. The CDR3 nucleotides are TGTGCCAGCAGCCCACGCCCGGACAGCTTCTATGGCTACACCTTC.

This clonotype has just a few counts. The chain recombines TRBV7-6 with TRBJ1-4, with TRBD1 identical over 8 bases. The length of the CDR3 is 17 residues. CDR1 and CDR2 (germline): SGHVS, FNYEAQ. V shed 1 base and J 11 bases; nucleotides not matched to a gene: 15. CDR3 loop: CASSLELRDRLDDKLFF. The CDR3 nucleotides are TGTGCCAGCAGCTTAGAATTGAGGGACAGGCTCGACGACAAACTGTTTTTT.

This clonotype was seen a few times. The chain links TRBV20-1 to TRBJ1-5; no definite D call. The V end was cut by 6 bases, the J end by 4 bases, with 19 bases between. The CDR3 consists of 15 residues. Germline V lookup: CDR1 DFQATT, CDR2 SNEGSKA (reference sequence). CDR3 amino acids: CSATISGRINQPQHF. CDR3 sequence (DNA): TGCAGTGCCACTATATCCGGACGGATAAATCAGCCCCAGCATTTT.

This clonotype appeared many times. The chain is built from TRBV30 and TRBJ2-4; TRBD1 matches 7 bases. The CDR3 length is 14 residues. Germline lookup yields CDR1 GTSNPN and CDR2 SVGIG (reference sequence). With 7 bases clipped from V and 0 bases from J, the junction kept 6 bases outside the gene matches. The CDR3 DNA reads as TGTGCCTTAAGGGGGCTGGGAGCCAAAAACATTCAGTACTTC. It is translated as CALRGLGAKNIQYF.

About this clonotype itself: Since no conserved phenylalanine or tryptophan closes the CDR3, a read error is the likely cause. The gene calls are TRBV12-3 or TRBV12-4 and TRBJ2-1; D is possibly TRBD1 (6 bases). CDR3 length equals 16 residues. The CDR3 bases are TGTACCAGCAGACCTTACCGGGACACCGGCGGGAATGAGCAGTTCGTC. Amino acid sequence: CTSRPYRDTGGNEQFV.

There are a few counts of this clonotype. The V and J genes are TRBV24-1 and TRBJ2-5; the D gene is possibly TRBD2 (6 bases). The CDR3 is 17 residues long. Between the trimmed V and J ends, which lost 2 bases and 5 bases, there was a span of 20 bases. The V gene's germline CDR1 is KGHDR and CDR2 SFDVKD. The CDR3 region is CATSDSSIVTRWETQYF. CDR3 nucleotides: TGTGCCACCAGTGATTCGAGTATTGTGACTAGGTGGGAGACCCAGTACTTC.